This is a list of T cell receptor beta chains from one sample in a study of cytomegalovirus exposure and HLA in healthy donors. The assay was immunoSEQ multiplex PCR, and TCRdb's table has in-frame clones only and misses some. The sample has roughly 70,000 clones; the top ten hold 6.5% to 9%. The specimen was PBMCs. The receptors were sampled from a female donor in good health and CMV-seropositive. Both conserved end residues are part of each CDR3. D genes are given only for firm matches.

CDR3: CASRLRSSGSARSGANVLTF
DNA: TGTGCCAGCAGACTGAGGTCTAGCGGGAGCGCCCGCTCTGGGGCCAACGTCCTGACTTTC
V: TRBV28
D: TRBD2
J: TRBJ2-6

CDR3: CSAALDLAGTDNEQFF
DNA: TGCAGCGCCGCTCTCGATTTAGCGGGAACCGACAATGAGCAGTTCTTC
V: TRBV29-1
D: TRBD2
J: TRBJ2-1

CDR3: CASALSGSTDTQYF
DNA: TGTGCCAGCGCACTTAGCGGGAGCACAGATACGCAGTATTTT
V: TRBV7-9
D: TRBD2
J: TRBJ2-3

CDR3: CASSLSAQSGNAIYF
DNA: TGTGCCAGCAGTTTATCCGCGCAGTCAGGAAACGCCATATATTTT
V: TRBV27
D: NA
J: TRBJ1-3

CDR3: CASSHGTDYGYTF
DNA: TGTGCCAGCAGTCACGGGACAGACTATGGCTACACCTTC
V: TRBV27
D: TRBD1
J: TRBJ1-2

CDR3: CASSPLPSSYEQYF
DNA: TGTGCCAGCAGCCCGCTCCCGAGCTCCTACGAGCAGTACTTC
V: TRBV7-2
D: NA
J: TRBJ2-7

CDR3: CASSPGSLAYGYTF
DNA: TGTGCCAGCAGCCCGGGTTCTCTGGCCTATGGCTACACCTTC
V: TRBV6-5
D: NA
J: TRBJ1-2

CDR3: CASSDPGVAYGYTF
DNA: TGTGCCAGCAGTGACCCCGGGGTAGCGTATGGCTACACCTTC
V: TRBV25-1
D: NA
J: TRBJ1-2

CDR3: CASSLDLRVPHEAFF
DNA: TGTGCCAGCAGCTTAGATCTCCGGGTCCCGCATGAAGCTTTCTTT
V: TRBV11-2
D: NA
J: TRBJ1-1

CDR3: CASSVGQGETQYF
DNA: TGTGCCAGCAGCGTAGGACAGGGGGAGACCCAGTACTTC
V: TRBV9
D: TRBD1
J: TRBJ2-5

CDR3: CASSRGRSGVYEQYF
DNA: TGTGCCAGCAGCAGAGGCCGTAGCGGGGTATACGAGCAGTACTTC
V: TRBV13
D: TRBD2
J: TRBJ2-7

CDR3: CASSLGGGYTF
DNA: TGTGCCAGCAGCCTGGGGGGTGGCTACACCTTC
V: TRBV6-6
D: NA
J: TRBJ1-2

CDR3: CSVEDRGNVNYGYTF
DNA: TGCAGCGTTGAGGACAGGGGGAACGTTAACTATGGCTACACCTTC
V: TRBV29-1
D: TRBD1
J: TRBJ1-2

CDR3: CASSQDLGRIEAFF
DNA: TGTGCCAGCAGCCAAGATCTGGGCCGAATTGAAGCTTTCTTT
V: TRBV4-2
D: NA
J: TRBJ1-1

CDR3: CASSLVGYRGGYTF
DNA: TGTGCCAGCAGCTTAGTAGGGTACAGGGGCGGCTACACCTTC
V: TRBV11-3
D: TRBD1
J: TRBJ1-2

CDR3: CASSIWTSGIYNEQFF
DNA: TGTGCCAGCAGCATTTGGACTAGCGGGATTTACAATGAGCAGTTCTTC
V: TRBV7-2
D: TRBD2
J: TRBJ2-1

CDR3: CASSVVGQGRGYNEQFF
DNA: TGTGCCAGCAGCGTTGTCGGACAGGGGAGGGGGTACAATGAGCAGTTCTTC
V: TRBV9
D: TRBD1
J: TRBJ2-1

CDR3: CASSFPSAGGRETQYF
DNA: TGTGCCAGCAGTTTCCCCTCAGCGGGAGGCCGAGAGACCCAGTACTTC
V: TRBV28
D: TRBD2
J: TRBJ2-5

CDR3: CASSFYPTSGYEQYF
DNA: TGTGCCAGCAGTTTTTATCCGACTAGCGGATACGAGCAGTACTTC
V: TRBV28
D: TRBD2
J: TRBJ2-7

CDR3: CASSFSSYNEQFF
DNA: TGTGCCAGCTCCTTCAGCTCCTACAATGAGCAGTTCTTC
V: TRBV18
D: NA
J: TRBJ2-1

CDR3: CASSKDSSSYEQYF
DNA: TGTGCCAGCAGCAAGGACTCGAGCTCCTACGAGCAGTACTTC
V: TRBV5-4
D: NA
J: TRBJ2-7

CDR3: CASMQNGGGDYEQYF
DNA: TGTGCCAGTATGCAAAACGGGGGGGGCGACTACGAGCAGTACTTC
V: TRBV19
D: TRBD2
J: TRBJ2-7

CDR3: CASSLFRSGPYEQYF
DNA: TGTGCCAGCAGTTTATTTAGGAGCGGCCCCTACGAGCAGTACTTC
V: TRBV27
D: NA
J: TRBJ2-7

CDR3: CASTGPGNEQYF
DNA: TGTGCCAGCACCGGTCCGGGGAACGAGCAGTACTTC
V: TRBV27
D: NA
J: TRBJ2-7

CDR3: CAISRAGTGLSGNTIYF
DNA: TGTGCCATCAGCCGAGCCGGGACAGGGCTGTCTGGAAACACCATATATTTT
V: TRBV10-3
D: TRBD1
J: TRBJ1-3

CDR3: CASSLRDRGYEQYF
DNA: TGCGCCAGCAGCTTGCGGGACAGGGGTTACGAGCAGTACTTC
V: TRBV5-1
D: TRBD1
J: TRBJ2-7

CDR3: CASSPGGVGANVLTF
DNA: TGTGCCAGCAGCCCAGGAGGGGTCGGGGCCAACGTCCTGACTTTC
V: TRBV7-2
D: NA
J: TRBJ2-6

CDR3: CASSHSQGAYYEQYF
DNA: TGTGCCAGCAGCCATTCACAGGGGGCCTATTACGAGCAGTACTTC
V: TRBV16
D: TRBD1
J: TRBJ2-7